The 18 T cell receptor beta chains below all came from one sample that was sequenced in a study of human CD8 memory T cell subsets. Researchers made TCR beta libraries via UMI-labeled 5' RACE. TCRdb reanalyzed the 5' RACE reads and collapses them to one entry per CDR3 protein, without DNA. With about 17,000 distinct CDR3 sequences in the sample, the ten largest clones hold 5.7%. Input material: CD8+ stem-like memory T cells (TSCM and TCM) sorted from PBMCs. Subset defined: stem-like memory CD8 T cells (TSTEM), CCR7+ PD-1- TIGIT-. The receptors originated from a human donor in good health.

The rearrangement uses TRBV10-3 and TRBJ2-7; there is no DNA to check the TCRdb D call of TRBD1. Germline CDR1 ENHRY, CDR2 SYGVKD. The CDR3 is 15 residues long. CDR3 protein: CAIRVLDRDPYEQYF.

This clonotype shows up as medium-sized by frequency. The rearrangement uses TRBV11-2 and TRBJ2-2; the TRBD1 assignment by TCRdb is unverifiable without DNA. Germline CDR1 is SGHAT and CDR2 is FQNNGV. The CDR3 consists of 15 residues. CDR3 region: CASSARGGPTGELFF.

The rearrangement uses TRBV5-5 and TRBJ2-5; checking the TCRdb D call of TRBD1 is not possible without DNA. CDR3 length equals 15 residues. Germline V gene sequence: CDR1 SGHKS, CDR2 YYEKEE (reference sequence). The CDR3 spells CASSTGQGYQETQYF.

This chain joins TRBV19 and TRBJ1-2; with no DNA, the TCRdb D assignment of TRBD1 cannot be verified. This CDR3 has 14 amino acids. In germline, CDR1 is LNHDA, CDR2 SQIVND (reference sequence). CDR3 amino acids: CASWTDTGNYGYTF.

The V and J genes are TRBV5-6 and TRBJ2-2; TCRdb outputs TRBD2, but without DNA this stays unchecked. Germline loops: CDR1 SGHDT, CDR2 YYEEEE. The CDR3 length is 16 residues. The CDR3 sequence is CASSLGTSGNTGELFF.

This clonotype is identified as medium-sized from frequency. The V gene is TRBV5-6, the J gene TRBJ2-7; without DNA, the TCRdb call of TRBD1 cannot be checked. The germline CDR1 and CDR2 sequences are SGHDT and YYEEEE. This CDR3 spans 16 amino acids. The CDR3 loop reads CASSPYQGLVSYEQYF.

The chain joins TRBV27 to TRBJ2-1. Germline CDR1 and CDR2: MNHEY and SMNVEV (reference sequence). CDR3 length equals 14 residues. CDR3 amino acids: CASGRMSSYNEQFF.

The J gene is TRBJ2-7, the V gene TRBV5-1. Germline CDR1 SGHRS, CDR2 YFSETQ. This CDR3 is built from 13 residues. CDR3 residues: CASSFAGIYEQYF.

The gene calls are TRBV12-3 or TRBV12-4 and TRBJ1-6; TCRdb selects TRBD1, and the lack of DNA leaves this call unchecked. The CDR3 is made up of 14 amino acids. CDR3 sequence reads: CASSGGQQNSPLHF.

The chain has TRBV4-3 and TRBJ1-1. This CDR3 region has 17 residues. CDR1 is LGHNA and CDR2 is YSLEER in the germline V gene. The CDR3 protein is CASSQEFLLGENTEAFF.

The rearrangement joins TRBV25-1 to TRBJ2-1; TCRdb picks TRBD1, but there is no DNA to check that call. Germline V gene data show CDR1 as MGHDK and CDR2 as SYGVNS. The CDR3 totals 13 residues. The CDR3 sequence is CASSEQGWDEQFF.

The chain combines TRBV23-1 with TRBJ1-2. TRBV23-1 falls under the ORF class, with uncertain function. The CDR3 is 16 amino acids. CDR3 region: CASSQSLNRSFYGYTF.

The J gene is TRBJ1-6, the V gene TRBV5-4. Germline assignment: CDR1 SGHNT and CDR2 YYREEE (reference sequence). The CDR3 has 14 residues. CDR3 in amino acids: CASSLSAYNSPLHF. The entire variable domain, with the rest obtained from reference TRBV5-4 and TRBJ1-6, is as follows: ETGVTQSPTHLIKTRGQQVTLRCSSQSGHNTVSWYQQALGQGPQFIFQYYREEENGRGNFPPRFSGLQFPNYSSELNVNALELDDSALYLCASSLSAYNSPLHFGNGTRLTVT.

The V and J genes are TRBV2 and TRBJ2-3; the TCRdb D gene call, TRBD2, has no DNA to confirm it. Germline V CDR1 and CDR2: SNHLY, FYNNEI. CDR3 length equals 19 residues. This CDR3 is CASSGTTSGGVSGTDTQYF.

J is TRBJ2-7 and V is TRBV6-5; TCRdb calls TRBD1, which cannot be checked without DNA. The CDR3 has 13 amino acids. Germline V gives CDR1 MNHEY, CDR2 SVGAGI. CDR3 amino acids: CASSYQGAMEQYF.

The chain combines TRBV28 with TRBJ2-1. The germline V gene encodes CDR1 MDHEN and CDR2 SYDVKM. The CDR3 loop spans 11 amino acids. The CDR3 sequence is CASSLGNEQFF.

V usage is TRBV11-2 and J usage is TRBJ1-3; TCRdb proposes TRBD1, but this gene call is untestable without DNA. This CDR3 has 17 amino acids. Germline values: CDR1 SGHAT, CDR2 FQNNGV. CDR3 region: CASSLTYDRGAGNTIYF. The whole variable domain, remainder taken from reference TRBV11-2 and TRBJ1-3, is EAGVAQSPRYKIIEKRQSVAFWCNPISGHATLYWYQQILGQGPKLLIQFQNNGVVDDSQLPKDRFSAERLKGVDSTLKIQPAKLEDSAVYLCASSLTYDRGAGNTIYFGEGSWLTVV.

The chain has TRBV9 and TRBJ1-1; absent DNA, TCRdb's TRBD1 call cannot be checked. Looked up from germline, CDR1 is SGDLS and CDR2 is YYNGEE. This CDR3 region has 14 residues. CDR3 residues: CASSPGQQNTEAFF.